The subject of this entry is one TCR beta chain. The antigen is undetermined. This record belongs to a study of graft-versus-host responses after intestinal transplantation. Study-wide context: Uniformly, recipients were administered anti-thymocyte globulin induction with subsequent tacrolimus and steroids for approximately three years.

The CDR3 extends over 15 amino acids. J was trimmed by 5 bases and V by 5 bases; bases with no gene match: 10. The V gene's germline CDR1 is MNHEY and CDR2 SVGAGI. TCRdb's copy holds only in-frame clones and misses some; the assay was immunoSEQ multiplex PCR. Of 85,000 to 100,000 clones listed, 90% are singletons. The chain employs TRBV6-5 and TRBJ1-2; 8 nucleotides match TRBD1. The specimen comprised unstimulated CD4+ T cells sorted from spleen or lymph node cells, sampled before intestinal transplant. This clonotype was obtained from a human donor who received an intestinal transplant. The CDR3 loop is CASSNPARGHYGYTF. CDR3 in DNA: TGTGCCAGCAGTAACCCGGCCAGGGGGCATTATGGCTACACCTTC.